The 20 T cell receptor beta chains reported below all come from one sample, sequenced in a study of shared clonotypes between healthy human individuals. CD45RO-negative CD8 cells positively selected for CCR7 made up the naive population, which excluded terminally differentiated effector memory CD45RA+ cells. Using immunoSEQ multiplex PCR, the repertoire was profiled, and TCRdb retains in-frame clones only, with some absent. The sample carries about 2.2 million clones, roughly 91% recorded once. Sequenced material: naive CD8+ T cells from PBMCs. These receptor sequences come from a man between 18 and 29 years old in good health. Some clones in this sample may be carry-over from other donors' samples.

The J gene is TRBJ2-7, the V gene TRBV7-2, with 8 nucleotides matching TRBD1. Per the germline V gene, CDR1 is SGHTA and CDR2 is FQGNSA. V lost 4 bases and J lost 2; bases outside the gene matches: 7. This CDR3 has 15 amino acids. The CDR3 loop reads CASSYWDRSPYEQYF. DNA of the CDR3: TGTGCCAGCAGCTACTGGGACAGGTCTCCCTACGAGCAGTACTTC.

This chain links TRBV2 with TRBJ2-3, with 9 bases fitting TRBD2. CDR1 is SNHLY and CDR2 is FYNNEI in the germline V gene. V dropped 6 bases and J dropped 6; count of bases not matched to a gene: 13. CDR3 length equals 16 residues. The CDR3 DNA reads as TGTGCCAGCAGGAAGGGGGTGGCGGGAGGGTCCGATACGCAGTATTTT. Translation: CASRKGVAGGSDTQYF.

This chain links TRBV28 with TRBJ1-5; D call uncertain. Trimming took off 10 bases at V and 3 bases at J, with 13 bases between the two ends. The CDR3 runs 13 residues. Germline CDR1 and CDR2: MDHEN and SYDVKM. CDR3 protein: CATDSPYNQPQHF. DNA for the CDR3: TGTGCCACCGATTCACCGTACAATCAGCCCCAGCATTTT.

The V gene is TRBV9, the J gene TRBJ2-7; 7 nucleotides agree with TRBD2. The CDR3 runs 15 residues. Germline V gene lookup returns CDR1 SGDLS and CDR2 YYNGEE. The ends lost 3 bases at V and 0 bases at J; junction bases unmatched: 6. CDR3 loop: CASSETSSVSYEQYF. The CDR3 DNA reads TGTGCCAGCAGCGAGACTAGCTCCGTCTCCTACGAGCAGTACTTC.

CDR3 sequence: CASRQTGNYGYTF. Written as DNA, the CDR3 is TGCGCCAGCAGGCAAACAGGGAACTATGGCTACACCTTC. The rearrangement joins TRBV5-1 to TRBJ1-2; D possibly corresponds to TRBD1 (6 bases). CDR3 length equals 13 residues. Germline V gives CDR1 SGHRS, CDR2 YFSETQ. The V gene lost 5 bases and the J gene lost 2 bases, with 10 bases spanning the gap.

J is TRBJ2-6 and V is TRBV13; D is ambiguous. Germline lookup yields CDR1 PRHDT and CDR2 FYEKMQ (reference sequence). The CDR3 covers 14 residues. V lost 5 bases, J lost 1 base, and 6 bases lay in between. The CDR3 loop reads CASSVGSGANVLTF. The CDR3 DNA follows: TGTGCCAGCAGCGTCGGTTCTGGGGCCAACGTCCTGACTTTC.

V is TRBV2 and J is TRBJ2-7; D tentatively fits TRBD1 or TRBD2 (5 bases each). The CDR3 sequence is 14 residues long. Between the trimmed V and J ends, which lost 5 bases and 2 bases, there was a span of 13 bases. Germline lookup yields CDR1 SNHLY and CDR2 FYNNEI. The CDR3 DNA follows: TGTGCCAGCAGTAACCCCCCGGGACCCTACGAGCAGTACTTC. As protein: CASSNPPGPYEQYF.

The rearrangement links TRBV4-3 to TRBJ1-2, with TRBD1 matching over 7 bases. The CDR3 sequence is 17 residues long. The V gene's germline CDR1 is LGHNA and CDR2 YSLEER. J gave up 2 bases and V 4 bases, and 13 bases lay outside the gene matches. The CDR3 reads CASSLHILQGRNYGYTF. For the CDR3, the DNA is TGCGCCAGCAGCCTCCACATATTACAGGGGAGGAACTATGGCTACACCTTC.

The chain joins TRBV5-1 to TRBJ2-7; 7 nucleotides agree with TRBD2. V shed 5 bases, J shed 3 bases, and the junction held 8 bases outside the gene matches. This CDR3 comprises 14 residues. The germline gives CDR1 SGHRS, CDR2 YFSETQ. CDR3 DNA: TGCGCCAGCAGGGTGTATGGGGGGGACTACGAGCAGTACTTC. Its protein product is CASRVYGGDYEQYF. The whole variable domain, remainder taken from reference TRBV5-1 and TRBJ2-7, is KAGVTQTPRYLIKTRGQQVTLSCSPISGHRSVSWYQQTPGQGLQFLFEYFSETQRNKGNFPGRFSGRQFSNSRSEMNVSTLELGDSALYLCASRVYGGDYEQYFGPGTRLTVT.

J is TRBJ2-3 and V is TRBV27; D tentatively fits TRBD1 or TRBD2 (5 bases each). This CDR3 is built from 16 residues. Germline CDR1 and CDR2: MNHEY and SMNVEV (reference sequence). V was clipped by 8 bases and J by 0 bases, with 18 bases between them. The CDR3 DNA is TGTGCCAGCGGTCTGGCCGGGGCTGCTAGCACAGATACGCAGTATTTT. It encodes CASGLAGAASTDTQYF.

The rearrangement uses TRBV7-2 and TRBJ2-7; D perhaps matches TRBD1 (6 bases). The CDR3 runs to 17 residues. CDR1 is SGHTA and CDR2 is FQGNSA in the germline V gene. The V gene lost 5 bases and the J gene lost 4 bases, with 24 bases spanning the gap. The CDR3, as DNA: TGTGCCAGCAGCCAACGGACAGAGGGCAAAAACCCATACGAGCAGTACTTC. This gives the protein CASSQRTEGKNPYEQYF.

The chain uses TRBV25-1 and TRBJ2-5; D possibly uses TRBD1 or TRBD2 (6 bases each). Deletions cut 4 bases from V and 1 base from J, with 16 bases between. Germline assignment: CDR1 MGHDK and CDR2 SYGVNS. The CDR3 sequence is 16 residues long. The CDR3 sequence is CASSAIAGHFQETQYF. For the CDR3, the DNA is TGTGCCAGCAGTGCCATCGCGGGACACTTCCAAGAGACCCAGTACTTC.

This clone was seen a single time. The chain combines TRBV7-2 with TRBJ2-1, with a tentative D call TRBD2 (6 bases). Trimming pared 5 bases from V and 9 bases from J, leaving 20 bases between. The length of the CDR3 is 15 residues. Germline V CDR1 and CDR2: SGHTA, FQGNSA. The CDR3 spells CASSPRGWGNSEQFF. As DNA, the CDR3 is TGTGCCAGCAGCCCCCGGGGGTGGGGGAACAGTGAGCAGTTCTTC.

The J gene is TRBJ2-3, the V gene TRBV27; D may be TRBD1 (6 bases). The CDR3 runs to 15 residues. Per germline, CDR1 MNHEY and CDR2 SMNVEV (reference sequence). V was cut by 8 bases and J by 1 base, with 16 bases left in between. The DNA for the CDR3 is TGTGCCAGCGGTGCGAGGGACATGCGCACAGATACGCAGTATTTT. Protein sequence: CASGARDMRTDTQYF.

This sequence joins TRBV4-3 and TRBJ1-5; D is uncertain. Germline lookup yields CDR1 LGHNA and CDR2 YSLEER. The CDR3 contains 15 residues. Trimming shortened V by 1 base and J by 3 bases, and 10 bases separated the two germline ends. CDR3 DNA: TGCGCCAGCAGCCAAGTACTCAGTTACAATCAGCCCCAGCATTTT. Its translation: CASSQVLSYNQPQHF.

The gene calls are TRBV5-6 and TRBJ2-2, with 10 bases identical to TRBD2. CDR3 length: 17 amino acids. V gave up 3 bases and J gave up 1 base; unmatched junction bases: 6. The germline V gene has CDR1 SGHDT and CDR2 YYEEEE. As DNA, the CDR3 is TGTGCCAGCAGCTGGAGGAGGACTAGCGGGAACACCGGGGAGCTGTTTTTT. Protein: CASSWRRTSGNTGELFF.

The chain joins TRBV4-1 to TRBJ2-7; TRBD1 matches 12 bases. The germline gives CDR1 MGHRA, CDR2 YSYEKL. This CDR3 has 16 amino acids. With V trimmed by 1 base and J by 6 bases, 7 bases remained unmatched. The CDR3 sequence is CASSQVGGTGGSEQYF. The CDR3 DNA follows: TGCGCCAGCAGCCAAGTGGGTGGGACAGGGGGCTCCGAGCAGTACTTC.

The chain carries TRBV7-9 and TRBJ2-1; no clear D. The V gene lost 1 base and the J gene lost 0 bases, with 10 bases spanning the gap. Per germline, CDR1 SEHNR and CDR2 FQNEAQ (reference sequence). The CDR3 totals 16 residues. The CDR3: CASSLVDARSYNEQFF. In DNA form, the CDR3 reads TGTGCCAGCAGCTTAGTAGACGCCCGCTCCTACAATGAGCAGTTCTTC.

V gene TRBV7-2 combines with J gene TRBJ2-7; D uncertain. Germline V gene data show CDR1 as SGHTA and CDR2 as FQGNSA. Trimming took off 5 bases at V and 4 bases at J, with 9 bases between the two ends. This CDR3 comprises 12 residues. The chain's CDR3 is CASSPDRYEQYF. The CDR3 DNA reads TGTGCCAGCAGCCCGGACCGATACGAGCAGTACTTC.

The CDR3 DNA sequence: TGTGCCAGCAGCTTGATGCCGGCAGATAATTCACCCCTCCACTTT. It specifies CASSLMPADNSPLHF. This sequence joins TRBV5-6 and TRBJ1-6; D uncertain. V was pared by 1 base and J by 5 bases, with 10 bases between. The CDR3 length is 15 residues. Germline CDR1 SGHDT, CDR2 YYEEEE.